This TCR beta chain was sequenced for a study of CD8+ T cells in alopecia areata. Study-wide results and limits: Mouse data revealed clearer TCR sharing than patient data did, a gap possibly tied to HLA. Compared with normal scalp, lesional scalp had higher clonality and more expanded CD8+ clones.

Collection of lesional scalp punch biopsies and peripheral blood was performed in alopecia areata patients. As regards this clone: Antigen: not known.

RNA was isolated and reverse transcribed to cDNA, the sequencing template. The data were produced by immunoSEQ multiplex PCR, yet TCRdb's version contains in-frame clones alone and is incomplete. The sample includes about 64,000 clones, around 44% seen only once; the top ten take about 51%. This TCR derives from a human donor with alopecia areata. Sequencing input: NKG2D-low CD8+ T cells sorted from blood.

CDR3 amino acids: CASSPRVAEYQETQYF. The CDR3 nucleotides read TGCGCCAGCAGCCCCCGTGTAGCGGAGTACCAAGAGACCCAGTACTTC. The chain combines TRBV4-1 with TRBJ2-5, with D possibly matching TRBD2 (6 bases). Germline V gene sequence: CDR1 MGHRA, CDR2 YSYEKL. This CDR3 has 16 residues. V lost 4 bases, J lost 0 bases, and 15 bases lay in between.